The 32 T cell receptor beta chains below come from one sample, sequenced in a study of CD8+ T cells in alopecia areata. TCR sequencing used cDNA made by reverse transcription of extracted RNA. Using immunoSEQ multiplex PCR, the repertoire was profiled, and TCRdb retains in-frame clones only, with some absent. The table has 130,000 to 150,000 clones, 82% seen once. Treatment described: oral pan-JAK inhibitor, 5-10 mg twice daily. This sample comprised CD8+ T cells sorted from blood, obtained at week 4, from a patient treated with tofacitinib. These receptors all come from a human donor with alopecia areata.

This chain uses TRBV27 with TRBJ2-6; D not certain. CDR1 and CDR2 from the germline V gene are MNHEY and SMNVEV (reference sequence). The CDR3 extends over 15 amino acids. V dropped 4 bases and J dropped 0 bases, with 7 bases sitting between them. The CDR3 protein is CASSWTSSGANVLTF. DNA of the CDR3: TGTGCCAGCAGTTGGACCAGCTCTGGGGCCAACGTCCTGACTTTC.

CDR3 coding DNA: TGTGCCAGCAGCTTAGTTAGCGGGGAGGCAGATACGCAGTATTTT. Translation: CASSLVSGEADTQYF. This chain connects TRBV11-2 to TRBJ2-3; TRBD2 matches at 8 bases. J lost 4 bases, V lost 1 base, and 4 bases had no gene match. Germline V gene data show CDR1 as SGHAT and CDR2 as FQNNGV. The CDR3 extends over 15 amino acids. Variable domain in full (rest from reference TRBV11-2 and TRBJ2-3): EAGVAQSPRYKIIEKRQSVAFWCNPISGHATLYWYQQILGQGPKLLIQFQNNGVVDDSQLPKDRFSAERLKGVDSTLKIQPAKLEDSAVYLCASSLVSGEADTQYFGPGTRLTVL.

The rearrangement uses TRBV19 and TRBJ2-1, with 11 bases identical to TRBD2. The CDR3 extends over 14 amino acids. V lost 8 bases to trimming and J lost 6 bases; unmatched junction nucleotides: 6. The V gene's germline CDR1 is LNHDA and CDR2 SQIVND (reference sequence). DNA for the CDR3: TGTGCCAGTGCTGTTAGCGGGGGGGCCAATGAGCAGTTCTTC. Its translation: CASAVSGGANEQFF.

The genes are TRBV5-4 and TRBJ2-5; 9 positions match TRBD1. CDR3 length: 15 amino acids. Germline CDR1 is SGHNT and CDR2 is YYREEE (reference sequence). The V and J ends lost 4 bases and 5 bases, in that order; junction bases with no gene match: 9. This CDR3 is CASSGRDRAEETQYF. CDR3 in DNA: TGTGCCAGCAGCGGTCGGGACAGGGCGGAGGAGACCCAGTACTTC.

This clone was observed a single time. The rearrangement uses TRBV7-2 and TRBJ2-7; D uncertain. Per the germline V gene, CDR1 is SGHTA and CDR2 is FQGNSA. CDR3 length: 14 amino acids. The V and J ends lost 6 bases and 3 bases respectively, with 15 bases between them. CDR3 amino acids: CASRPGHTLYEQYF. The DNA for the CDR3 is TGTGCCAGCAGACCGGGTCATACTCTCTACGAGCAGTACTTC.

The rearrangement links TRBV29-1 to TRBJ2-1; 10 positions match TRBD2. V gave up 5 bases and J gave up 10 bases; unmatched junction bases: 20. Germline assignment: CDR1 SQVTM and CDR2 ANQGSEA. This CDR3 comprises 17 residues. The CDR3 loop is CSVRTGTAGGLFREQFF. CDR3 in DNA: TGCAGCGTTCGGACAGGAACAGCGGGGGGGCTATTTAGGGAGCAGTTCTTC.

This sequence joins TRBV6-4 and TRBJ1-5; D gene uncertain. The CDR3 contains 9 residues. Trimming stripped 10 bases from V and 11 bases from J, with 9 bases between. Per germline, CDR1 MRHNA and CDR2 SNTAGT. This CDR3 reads CAISLSQHF. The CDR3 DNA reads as TGTGCCATATCACTTTCCCAGCATTTT.

As DNA, the CDR3 is TGTGCCAGCAGTTTATGGGGGCAGACGACCTATGGCTACACCTTC. Its translation: CASSLWGQTTYGYTF. This chain connects TRBV28 to TRBJ1-2; tentative D call: TRBD1 (5 bases). V lost 0 bases to trimming and J lost 4 bases, with 12 bases between them. The germline gives CDR1 MDHEN, CDR2 SYDVKM. This CDR3 is built from 15 residues.

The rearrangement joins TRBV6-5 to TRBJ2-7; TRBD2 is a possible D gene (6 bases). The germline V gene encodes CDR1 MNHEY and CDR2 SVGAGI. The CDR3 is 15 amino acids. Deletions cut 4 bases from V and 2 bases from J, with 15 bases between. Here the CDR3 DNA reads TGTGCCAGCAGTTGGTCGGAGGAGGGTCCCTACGAGCAGTACTTC. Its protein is CASSWSEEGPYEQYF.

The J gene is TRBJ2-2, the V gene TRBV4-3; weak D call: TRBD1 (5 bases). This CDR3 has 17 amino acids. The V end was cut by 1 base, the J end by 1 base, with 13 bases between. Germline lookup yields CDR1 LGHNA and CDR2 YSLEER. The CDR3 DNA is TGCGCCAGCAGCCAAGGAGGCTGGACACTGAACACCGGGGAGCTGTTTTTT. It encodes CASSQGGWTLNTGELFF.

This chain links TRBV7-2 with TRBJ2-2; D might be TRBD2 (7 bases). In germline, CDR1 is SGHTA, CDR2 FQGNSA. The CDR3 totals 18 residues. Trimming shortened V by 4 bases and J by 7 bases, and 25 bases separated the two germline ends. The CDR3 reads CASSSVGAGARVDGELFF. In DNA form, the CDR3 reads TGTGCCAGCAGCTCCGTGGGGGCGGGGGCCCGGGTAGACGGGGAGCTGTTTTTT.

CDR3 residues: CASRRGHINTEAFF. The CDR3 DNA follows: TGTGCCAGCAGGAGGGGGCACATAAACACTGAAGCTTTCTTT. V gene TRBV27 combines with J gene TRBJ1-1; 7 nucleotides agree with TRBD1. V gave up 6 bases and J gave up 2 bases; unmatched junction bases: 6. Per germline, CDR1 MNHEY and CDR2 SMNVEV (reference sequence). This CDR3 spans 14 amino acids.

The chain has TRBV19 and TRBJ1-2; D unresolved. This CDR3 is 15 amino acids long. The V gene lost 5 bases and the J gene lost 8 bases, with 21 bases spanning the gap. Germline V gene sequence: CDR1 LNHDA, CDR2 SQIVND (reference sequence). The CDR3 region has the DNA TGTGCCAGTAGTTCTCCGGGTATCCCCGTGGAGGGCTACACCTTC. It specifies CASSSPGIPVEGYTF. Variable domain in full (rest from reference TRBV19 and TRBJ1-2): DGGITQSPKYLFRKEGQNVTLSCEQNLNHDAMYWYRQDPGQGLRLIYYSQIVNDFQKGDIAEGYSVSREKKESFPLTVTSAQKNPTAFYLCASSSPGIPVEGYTFGSGTRLTVV.

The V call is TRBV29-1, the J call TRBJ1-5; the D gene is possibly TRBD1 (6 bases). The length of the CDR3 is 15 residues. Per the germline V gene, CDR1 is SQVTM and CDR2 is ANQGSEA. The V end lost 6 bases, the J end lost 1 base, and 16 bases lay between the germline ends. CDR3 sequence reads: CSVSPTGGSNQPQHF. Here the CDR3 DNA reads TGCAGCGTCTCCCCGACAGGAGGAAGCAATCAGCCCCAGCATTTT.

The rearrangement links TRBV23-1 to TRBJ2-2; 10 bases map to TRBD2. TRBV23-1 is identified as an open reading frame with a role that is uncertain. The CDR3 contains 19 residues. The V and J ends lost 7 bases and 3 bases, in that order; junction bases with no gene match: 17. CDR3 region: CASNGSIAGGLNDTGELFF. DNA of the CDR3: TGCGCCAGCAATGGCTCGATAGCGGGGGGCCTTAACGACACCGGGGAGCTGTTTTTT.

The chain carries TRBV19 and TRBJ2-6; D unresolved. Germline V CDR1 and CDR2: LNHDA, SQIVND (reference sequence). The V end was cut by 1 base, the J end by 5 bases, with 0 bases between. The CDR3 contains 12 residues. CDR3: CASSIGANVLTF. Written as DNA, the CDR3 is TGTGCCAGTAGTATAGGGGCCAACGTCCTGACTTTC.

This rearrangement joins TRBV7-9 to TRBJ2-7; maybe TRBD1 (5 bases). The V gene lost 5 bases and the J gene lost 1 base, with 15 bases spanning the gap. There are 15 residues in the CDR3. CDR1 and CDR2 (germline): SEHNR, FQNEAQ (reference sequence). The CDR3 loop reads CASSPRQGRSYEQYF. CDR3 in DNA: TGTGCCAGCAGCCCTCGGCAGGGAAGGTCCTACGAGCAGTACTTC.

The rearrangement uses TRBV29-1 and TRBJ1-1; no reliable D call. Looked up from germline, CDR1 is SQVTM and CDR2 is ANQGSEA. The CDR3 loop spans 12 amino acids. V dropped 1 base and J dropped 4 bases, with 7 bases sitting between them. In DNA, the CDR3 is TGCAGCGTTGAAGTTTCGGGCACTGAAGCTTTCTTT. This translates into CSVEVSGTEAFF.

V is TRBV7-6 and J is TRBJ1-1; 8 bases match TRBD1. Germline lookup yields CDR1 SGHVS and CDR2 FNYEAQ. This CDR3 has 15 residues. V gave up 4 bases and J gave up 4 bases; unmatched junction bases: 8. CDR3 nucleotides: TGTGCCAGCAGCTCAGAGGACAGGGCGGGCACTGAAGCTTTCTTT. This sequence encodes CASSSEDRAGTEAFF.

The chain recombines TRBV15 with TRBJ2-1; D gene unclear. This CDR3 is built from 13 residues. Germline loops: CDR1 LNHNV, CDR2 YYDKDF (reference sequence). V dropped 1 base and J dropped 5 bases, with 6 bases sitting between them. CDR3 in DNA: TGTGCCACCAGCAGAGTGGGTCACAATGAGCAGTTCTTC. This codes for CATSRVGHNEQFF.

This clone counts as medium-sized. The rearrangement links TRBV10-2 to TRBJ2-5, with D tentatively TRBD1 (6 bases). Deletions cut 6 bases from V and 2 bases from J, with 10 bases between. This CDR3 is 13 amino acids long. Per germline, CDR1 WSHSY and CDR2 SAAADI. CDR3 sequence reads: CASRDSSQETQYF. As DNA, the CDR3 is TGCGCCAGCAGGGACAGTAGTCAAGAGACCCAGTACTTC.

CDR3: CASSLGGRLNTEAFF. CDR3 nucleotide sequence: TGTGCCAGCAGTTTAGGCGGACGGTTGAACACTGAAGCTTTCTTT. V is TRBV27 and J is TRBJ1-1, with D unresolved. The germline CDR1 and CDR2 sequences are MNHEY and SMNVEV (reference sequence). V was trimmed by 2 bases and J by 0 bases, leaving 10 bases between them. The CDR3 has 15 amino acids.

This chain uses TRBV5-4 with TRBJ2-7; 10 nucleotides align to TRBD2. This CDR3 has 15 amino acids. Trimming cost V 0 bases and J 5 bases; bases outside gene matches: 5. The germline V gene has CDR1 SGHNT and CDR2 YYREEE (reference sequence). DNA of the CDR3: TGTGCCAGCAGCTTGGCTAGCGGGGGTCGAAACGAGCAGTACTTC. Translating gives CASSLASGGRNEQYF.

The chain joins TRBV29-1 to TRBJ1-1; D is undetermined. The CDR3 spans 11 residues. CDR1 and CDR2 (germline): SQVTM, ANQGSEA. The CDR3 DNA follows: TGCACCTGTCTAGTTGACACTGAAGCTTTCTTT. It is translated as CTCLVDTEAFF.

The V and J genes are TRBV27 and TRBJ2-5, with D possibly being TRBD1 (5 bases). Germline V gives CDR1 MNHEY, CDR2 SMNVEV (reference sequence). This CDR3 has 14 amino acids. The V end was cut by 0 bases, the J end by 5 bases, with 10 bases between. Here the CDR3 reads CASSLSEGDETQYF. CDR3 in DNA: TGTGCCAGCAGTTTATCGGAAGGGGATGAGACCCAGTACTTC.

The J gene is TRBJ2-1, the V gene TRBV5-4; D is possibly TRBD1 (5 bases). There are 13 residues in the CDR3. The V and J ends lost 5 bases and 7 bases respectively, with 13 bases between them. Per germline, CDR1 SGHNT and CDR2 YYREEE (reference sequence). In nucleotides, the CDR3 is TGTGCCAGCAGTGTAAGGGGTGGAAATGAGCAGTTCTTC. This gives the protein CASSVRGGNEQFF.

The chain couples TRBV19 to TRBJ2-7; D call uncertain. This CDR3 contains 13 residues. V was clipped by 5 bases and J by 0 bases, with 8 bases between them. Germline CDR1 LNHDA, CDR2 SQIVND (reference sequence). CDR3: CASSYEDSYEQYF. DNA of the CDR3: TGTGCCAGTAGTTACGAGGACTCCTACGAGCAGTACTTC.

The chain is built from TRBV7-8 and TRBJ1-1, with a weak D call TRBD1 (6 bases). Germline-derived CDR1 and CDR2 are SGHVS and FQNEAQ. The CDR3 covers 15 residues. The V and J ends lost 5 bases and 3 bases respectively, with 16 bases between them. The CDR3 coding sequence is TGTGCCAGCAGCCCGACAGGCCTGGGGCACACTGAAGCTTTCTTT. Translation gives CASSPTGLGHTEAFF.

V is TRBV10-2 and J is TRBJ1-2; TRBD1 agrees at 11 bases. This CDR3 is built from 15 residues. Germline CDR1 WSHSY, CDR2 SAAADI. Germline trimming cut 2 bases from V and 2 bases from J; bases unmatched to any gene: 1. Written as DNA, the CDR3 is TGCGCCAGCAGTGAGAGGGACAGGGGGAACTATGGCTACACCTTC. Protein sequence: CASSERDRGNYGYTF.

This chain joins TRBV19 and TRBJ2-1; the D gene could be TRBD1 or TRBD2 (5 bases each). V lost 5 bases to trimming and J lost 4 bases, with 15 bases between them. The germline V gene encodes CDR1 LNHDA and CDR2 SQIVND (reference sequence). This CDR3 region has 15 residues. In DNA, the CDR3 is TGTGCCAGTAGTCCATGGGACGCAGTTTACAATGAGCAGTTCTTC. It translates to CASSPWDAVYNEQFF.

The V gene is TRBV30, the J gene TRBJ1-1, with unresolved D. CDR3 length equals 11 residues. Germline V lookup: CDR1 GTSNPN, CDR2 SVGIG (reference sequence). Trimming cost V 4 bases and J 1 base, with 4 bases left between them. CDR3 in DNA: TGTGCCTGGAACCAGAACACTGAAGCTTTCTTT. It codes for CAWNQNTEAFF.

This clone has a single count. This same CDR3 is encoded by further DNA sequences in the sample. In DNA, the CDR3 is TGTGCCAGCAGCTTGGGCGGGGACACTGAAGCTTTCTTT. Residues: CASSLGGDTEAFF. This chain links TRBV5-6 with TRBJ1-1; D unresolved. The V gene's germline CDR1 is SGHDT and CDR2 YYEEEE. CDR3 length: 13 residues. The germline V and J ends were trimmed by 0 bases and 3 bases, with 6 bases remaining between them. The complete variable domain, with remaining parts taken from reference TRBV5-6 and TRBJ1-1, reads DAGVTQSPTHLIKTRGQQVTLRCSPKSGHDTVSWYQQALGQGPQFIFQYYEEEERQRGNFPDRFSGHQFPNYSSELNVNALLLGDSALYLCASSLGGDTEAFFGQGTRLTVV.